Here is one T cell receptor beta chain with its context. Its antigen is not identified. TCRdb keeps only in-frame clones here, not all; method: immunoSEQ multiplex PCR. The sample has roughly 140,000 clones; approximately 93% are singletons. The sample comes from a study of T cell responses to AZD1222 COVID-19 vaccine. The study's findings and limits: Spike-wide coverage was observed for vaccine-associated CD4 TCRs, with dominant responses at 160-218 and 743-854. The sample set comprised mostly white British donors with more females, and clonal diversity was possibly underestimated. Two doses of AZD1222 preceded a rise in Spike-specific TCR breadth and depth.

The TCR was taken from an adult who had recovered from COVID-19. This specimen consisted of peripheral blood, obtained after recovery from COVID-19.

The CDR3 nucleotides read TGCGCCAGCACCATAGAGGGAGCCTATGGCTACACCTTC. Translating it yields CASTIEGAYGYTF. The chain carries TRBV5-1 and TRBJ1-2, with no clear D. The V gene lost 6 bases and the J gene lost 4 bases, with 13 bases spanning the gap. The CDR3 has 13 residues. CDR1 is SGHRS and CDR2 is YFSETQ in the germline V gene.